These 24 T cell receptor beta chains originate from one sample sequenced in a study of blood T cell repertoires in COVID-19. Measured with immunoSEQ multiplex PCR; TCRdb has only the in-frame clones, and not every one. The table shows roughly 70,000 clones, with 90% occurring only once. What was sequenced was peripheral blood. Receptor source: a woman of 80 years or more with active COVID-19.

The CDR3 nucleotides read TGTGCCAGCAGCTTACAGGGAGGCAGAACTGAAGCTTTCTTT. Residues: CASSLQGGRTEAFF. The V and J genes are TRBV7-3 and TRBJ1-1, with D perhaps TRBD1 (5 bases). Germline-derived CDR1 and CDR2 are SGHTA and FQGTGA. V was clipped by 2 bases and J by 5 bases, with 12 bases between them. This CDR3 region has 14 residues.

The genes are TRBV5-4 and TRBJ2-1, with 13 bases lining up with TRBD2. J was trimmed by 2 bases and V by 3 bases; bases with no gene match: 2. Germline assignment: CDR1 SGHNT and CDR2 YYREEE (reference sequence). The CDR3 length is 16 residues. CDR3: CASSSGTSGTYNEQFF. The CDR3 bases are TGTGCCAGCAGCTCCGGGACTAGCGGGACCTACAATGAGCAGTTCTTC.

V and J are TRBV7-8 and TRBJ1-4; the match to TRBD1 covers 9 bases. Germline loops: CDR1 SGHVS, CDR2 FQNEAQ. The CDR3 spans 15 residues. Trimming at V came to 5 bases and at J to 12 bases, leaving 13 bases not matched to a gene. This CDR3 reads CASSPGTGYFWELFF. CDR3 bases: TGTGCCAGCAGCCCGGGGACAGGGTATTTTTGGGAACTGTTTTTT.

This rearrangement joins TRBV15 to TRBJ1-2; D is ambiguous. Germline lookup yields CDR1 LNHNV and CDR2 YYDKDF (reference sequence). V lost 1 base and J lost 3, with 12 bases in between. The CDR3 is 15 residues long. The CDR3 DNA is TGTGCCACCAGCAGAGTAGGAGACCTTTACTATGGCTACACCTTC. This sequence encodes CATSRVGDLYYGYTF. Drawing the rest from reference TRBV15 and TRBJ1-2, the complete variable domain is DAMVIQNPRYQVTQFGKPVTLSCSQTLNHNVMYWYQQKSSQAPKLLFHYYDKDFNNEADTPDNFQSRRPNTSFCFLDIRSPGLGDTAMYLCATSRVGDLYYGYTFGSGTRLTVV.

This chain joins TRBV5-1 and TRBJ2-7, with 10 positions matching TRBD2. The CDR3 totals 15 residues. V trimming: 4 bases; J trimming: 0 bases; junction bases outside the gene matches: 4. Germline assignment: CDR1 SGHRS and CDR2 YFSETQ. CDR3 DNA: TGCGCCAGCAGCCCCGGGACTAGCGTCTCCTACGAGCAGTACTTC. This translates into CASSPGTSVSYEQYF. Full variable domain (outside the CDR3, taken from reference TRBV5-1 and TRBJ2-7): KAGVTQTPRYLIKTRGQQVTLSCSPISGHRSVSWYQQTPGQGLQFLFEYFSETQRNKGNFPGRFSGRQFSNSRSEMNVSTLELGDSALYLCASSPGTSVSYEQYFGPGTRLTVT.

J is TRBJ1-2 and V is TRBV28; 7 nucleotides match TRBD1. The germline V gene has CDR1 MDHEN and CDR2 SYDVKM. CDR3 length: 15 amino acids. With V trimmed by 5 bases and J by 4 bases, 10 bases remained unmatched. Here the CDR3 DNA reads TGTGCCAGCAGTCACAGACAGGGCCTAATCTATGGCTACACCTTC. Its translation is CASSHRQGLIYGYTF.

This chain uses TRBV6-5 with TRBJ2-1; 7 bases line up with TRBD1. The J segment lost 5 bases and the V segment lost 10 bases, leaving 5 bases of the junction unmatched. The germline CDR1 and CDR2 sequences are MNHEY and SVGAGI. This CDR3 has 12 residues. The chain's CDR3 is CATTTGNNEQFF. In nucleotides, the CDR3 is TGTGCCACCACGACAGGGAACAATGAGCAGTTCTTC.

V gene TRBV7-3 combines with J gene TRBJ2-2; weak D call: TRBD2 (5 bases). The CDR3 consists of 16 residues. V was pared by 3 bases and J by 1 base, with 12 bases between. Per the germline V gene, CDR1 is SGHTA and CDR2 is FQGTGA. The CDR3 loop reads CASSFSLAGNTGELFF. The CDR3 DNA is TGTGCCAGCAGCTTCTCCCTGGCGGGGAACACCGGGGAGCTGTTTTTT.

V is TRBV21-1 and J is TRBJ2-3; the table's D call TRBD2 went unverified against the DNA. TRBV21-1 is tagged as a pseudogene. The CDR3 sequence is 15 residues long. CDR3: CASSNRSESGDTQYF. The CDR3 coding sequence is TGTGCCAGCAGCAACCGCAGCGAGTCGGGGGATACGCAGTATTTT.

This chain joins TRBV18 and TRBJ1-4; tentative D call: TRBD1 (5 bases). V was pared by 3 bases and J by 0 bases, with 17 bases between. From germline, CDR1 is KGHSH and CDR2 LQKENI. There are 18 residues in the CDR3. CDR3 DNA sequence: TGTGCCAGCTCACCGAGACAGCTGACACCTTCAACTAATGAAAAACTGTTTTTT. Protein: CASSPRQLTPSTNEKLFF.

The rearrangement uses TRBV1 and TRBJ1-2; TRBD1, the table's D call, was not compared with the DNA. TRBV1 has pseudogene status. The length of the CDR3 is 17 residues. DNA for the CDR3: TGCACCAGCAGCCACAACGAACTTCAGGGCCGTGGCTATGGCTACACCTTC. It is translated as CTSSHNELQGRGYGYTF.

The V gene is TRBV30, the J gene TRBJ1-5, with D possibly being TRBD1 (6 bases). CDR1 is GTSNPN and CDR2 is SVGIG in the germline V gene (reference sequence). There are 13 residues in the CDR3. Trimming cost V 1 base and J 6 bases, with 10 bases left between them. CDR3 DNA sequence: TGTGCCTGGAGTGAACAGGGTGCTCAGCCCCAGCATTTT. As protein: CAWSEQGAQPQHF. Supplemented by reference TRBV30 and TRBJ1-5, the full variable domain reads SQTIHQWPATLVQPVGSPLSLECTVEGTSNPNLYWYRQAAGRGLQLLFYSVGIGQISSEVPQNLSASRPQDRQFILSSKKLLLSDSGFYLCAWSEQGAQPQHFGDGTRLSIL.

The chain employs TRBV24-1 and TRBJ2-1; D is possibly TRBD1 (6 bases). CDR1 KGHDR and CDR2 SFDVKD come from the germline V gene. Trimming took off 4 bases at V and 6 bases at J, with 18 bases between the two ends. CDR3 length: 16 residues. CDR3 sequence: CATSETLTGPGNEQFF. The CDR3 DNA is TGTGCCACCAGTGAAACTCTCACAGGGCCGGGCAATGAGCAGTTCTTC.

This chain connects TRBV7-2 to TRBJ2-1, with D possibly matching TRBD2 (6 bases). This CDR3 comprises 15 residues. Per germline, CDR1 SGHTA and CDR2 FQGNSA. Trimming cost V 5 bases and J 2 bases, with 13 bases left between them. CDR3 sequence (DNA): TGTGCCAGCAGCGCGAGTACGGGGGCCTACAATGAGCAGTTCTTC. It encodes CASSASTGAYNEQFF.

The V and J genes are TRBV9 and TRBJ2-3, with 7 positions matching TRBD2. The CDR3 runs to 15 residues. Per the germline V gene, CDR1 is SGDLS and CDR2 is YYNGEE. J gave up 4 bases and V 4 bases, and 9 bases lay outside the gene matches. CDR3 residues: CASSPLPGGADTQYF. The CDR3 coding sequence is TGTGCCAGCAGCCCGCTCCCGGGAGGCGCAGATACGCAGTATTTT.

This sequence joins TRBV7-2 and TRBJ2-2; no clear D. V was pared by 0 bases and J by 1 base, with 3 bases between. This CDR3 is 14 amino acids long. From germline, CDR1 is SGHTA and CDR2 FQGNSA. In DNA, the CDR3 is TGTGCCAGCAGCTTAGCTCGGAACACCGGGGAGCTGTTTTTT. This encodes CASSLARNTGELFF.

The chain links TRBV7-9 to TRBJ1-2, with 7 bases lining up with TRBD1. CDR1 and CDR2 from the germline V gene are SEHNR and FQNEAQ (reference sequence). This CDR3 has 16 residues. With V trimmed by 4 bases and J by 1 base, 9 bases remained unmatched. CDR3 DNA: TGTGCCAGCAGCTCTGGACAGGTTCCCTTTAACTATGGCTACACCTTC. Its translation: CASSSGQVPFNYGYTF.

The chain combines TRBV7-2 with TRBJ2-5, with 7 bases aligning to TRBD2. After removal of 8 bases from V and 4 bases from J, the junction contained 7 bases not matched to a gene. The CDR3 covers 13 residues. The germline V gene has CDR1 SGHTA and CDR2 FQGNSA. This CDR3 reads CASGRERGETQYF. The CDR3 region has the DNA TGTGCCAGCGGGCGGGAGCGGGGAGAGACCCAGTACTTC. Full variable domain (missing parts from reference TRBV7-2 and TRBJ2-5): GAGVSQSPSNKVTEKGKDVELRCDPISGHTALYWYRQSLGQGLEFLIYFQGNSAPDKSGLPSDRFSAERTGGSVSTLTIQRTQQEDSAVYLCASGRERGETQYFGPGTRLLVL.

CDR3 residues: CASSIQGMTNEKLFF. The CDR3 DNA sequence: TGTGCCAGTAGTATCCAGGGTATGACTAATGAAAAACTGTTTTTT. The chain carries TRBV19 and TRBJ1-4, with a tentative D call TRBD1 (5 bases). CDR3 length equals 15 residues. Germline V gene lookup returns CDR1 LNHDA and CDR2 SQIVND (reference sequence). Trimming removed 3 bases from V and 2 bases from J, with 10 bases in between. The complete variable domain, with remaining parts taken from reference TRBV19 and TRBJ1-4, reads DGGITQSPKYLFRKEGQNVTLSCEQNLNHDAMYWYRQDPGQGLRLIYYSQIVNDFQKGDIAEGYSVSREKKESFPLTVTSAQKNPTAFYLCASSIQGMTNEKLFFGSGTQLSVL.

Only one count was recorded for this clone. The rearrangement uses TRBV7-9 and TRBJ1-5, with D uncertain. This CDR3 has 12 amino acids. CDR1 is SEHNR and CDR2 is FQNEAQ in the germline V gene (reference sequence). V lost 3 bases and J 6 bases, leaving 6 bases between the germline ends. CDR3 DNA: TGTGCCAGCAGCTTGGGAGCTCAGCCCCAGCATTTT. It codes for CASSLGAQPQHF.

The J gene is TRBJ2-7, the V gene TRBV7-2; maybe TRBD2 (5 bases). Trimming took off 1 base at V and 3 bases at J, with 13 bases between the two ends. The CDR3 has 15 amino acids. Germline V gives CDR1 SGHTA, CDR2 FQGNSA. Written as DNA, the CDR3 is TGTGCCAGCAGCTTAGTCGAGGGAATGGGCTACGAGCAGTACTTC. Amino acid sequence: CASSLVEGMGYEQYF.

The chain recombines TRBV28 with TRBJ2-7; 8 bases line up with TRBD2. Germline V lookup: CDR1 MDHEN, CDR2 SYDVKM. The CDR3 sequence is 16 residues long. The trim removed 8 bases at V and 4 bases at J, leaving 16 bases unmatched. The CDR3 loop is CASVSRTSINPYEQYF. The CDR3 nucleotides read TGTGCCAGCGTTTCCAGGACTAGCATCAACCCTTACGAGCAGTACTTC.

This sequence joins TRBV7-9 and TRBJ2-2; 7 bases agree with TRBD2. Germline-derived CDR1 and CDR2 are SEHNR and FQNEAQ (reference sequence). CDR3 size: 17 residues. With V trimmed by 2 bases and J by 3 bases, 9 bases remained unmatched. The CDR3 region has the DNA TGTGCCAGCAGCTTACCCAACCGGGACTACTACACCGGGGAGCTGTTTTTT. As protein: CASSLPNRDYYTGELFF. Full variable domain (rest looked up from reference TRBV7-9 and TRBJ2-2): DTGVSQNPRHKITKRGQNVTFRCDPISEHNRLYWYRQTLGQGPEFLTYFQNEAQLEKSRLLSDRFSAERPKGSFSTLEIQRTEQGDSAMYLCASSLPNRDYYTGELFFGEGSRLTVL.

The chain uses TRBV7-3 and TRBJ2-1, with 7 bases identical to TRBD2. CDR1 is SGHTA, CDR2 FQGTGA, per germline. V lost 1 base and J lost 3; bases outside the gene matches: 6. This CDR3 spans 16 amino acids. The CDR3: CASSLKQASGYNEQFF. CDR3 DNA: TGTGCCAGCAGCTTAAAACAGGCTAGCGGCTACAATGAGCAGTTCTTC.